This T cell receptor (beta chain) was recorded in a study of blood T cells in healthy people across ages. Together with a sample-barcoded 5' primer, a J-beta primer mix was included in a second PCR lasting about 7 to 12 cycles. TCRdb fed the 5' RACE reads into MiXCR, producing one record per CDR3 protein. The sample lists about 1,600,000 distinct CDR3 sequences, roughly 40% occurring once. Healthy Caucasian individuals from Russia aged about 6 to 100 were enrolled as donors. Peripheral blood from each donor was collected in a volume of about 10 milliliters. As for this clonotype: Mismatch with germline at one junction end may stem from a read error.

Sequenced material: blood. The clonotype was recovered from a woman aged 18-29 years in good health.

The CDR3 DNA reads as TGCACCAGCAGCCAAGGGACTAGCGGAATCCATTACGAGCAGTACTTC. This sequence encodes CTSSQGTSGIHYEQYF. The V gene is TRBV4-1, the J gene TRBJ2-7, with 11 nucleotides matching TRBD2. Germline V gene data show CDR1 as MGHRA and CDR2 as YSYEKL. This CDR3 has 16 amino acids.